The clone carrying this T cell receptor beta chain has a single count. Germline values: CDR1 SGDLS, CDR2 YYNGEE. Deletions cut 4 bases from V and 1 base from J, with 16 bases between. The CDR3 covers 16 residues. Repertoires were generated with immunoSEQ multiplex PCR, while TCRdb's copy carries only in-frame clones and drops some. The sample holds around 150,000 clones, roughly 90% seen once. The sample belongs to a study of blood T cell repertoires in COVID-19. The overall study: T cells, B-cell-depleted T cells, or PBMCs provided the cDNA or gDNA that served as material.

What was sequenced was peripheral blood. The clonotype comes from a man aged 30 to 45 with COVID-19, enrolled during active disease. The genes are TRBV9 and TRBJ2-3; D may be TRBD1 (7 bases). The CDR3 region has the DNA TGTGCCAGCAGCTCCCGACAGGGAGGAGGCACAGATACGCAGTATTTT. Protein sequence: CASSSRQGGGTDTQYF.